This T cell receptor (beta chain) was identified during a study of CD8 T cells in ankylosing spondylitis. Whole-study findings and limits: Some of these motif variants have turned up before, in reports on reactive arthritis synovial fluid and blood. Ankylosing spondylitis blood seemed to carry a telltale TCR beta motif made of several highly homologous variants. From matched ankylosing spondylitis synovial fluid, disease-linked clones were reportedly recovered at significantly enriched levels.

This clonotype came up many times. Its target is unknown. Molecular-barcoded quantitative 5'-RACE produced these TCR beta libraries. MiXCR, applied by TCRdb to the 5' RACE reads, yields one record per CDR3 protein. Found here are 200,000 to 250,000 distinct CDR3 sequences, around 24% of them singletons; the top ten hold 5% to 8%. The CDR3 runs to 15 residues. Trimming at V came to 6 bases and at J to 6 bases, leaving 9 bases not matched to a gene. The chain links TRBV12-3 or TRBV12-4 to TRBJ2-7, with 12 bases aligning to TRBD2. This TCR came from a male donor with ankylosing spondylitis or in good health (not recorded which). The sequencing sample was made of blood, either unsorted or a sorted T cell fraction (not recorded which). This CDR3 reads CASRPSGRASLEQYF. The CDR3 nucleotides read TGTGCCAGCAGACCTAGCGGGAGGGCTTCCCTCGAGCAGTACTTC.